The 26 T cell receptor beta chains reported below all come from one sample, sequenced in a study of blood T cell repertoires in COVID-19. Sequencing used immunoSEQ multiplex PCR; TCRdb keeps in-frame clones, though not all of them. Seen here are around 300,000 clones, approximately 87% observed once, and the top ten hold 3% to 4%. Sequencing used peripheral blood. The source of these receptors is a woman aged 45-60 years with active or convalescent COVID-19.

The chain carries TRBV3-1 (or the pseudogene TRBV3-2) and TRBJ1-3; D is possibly TRBD1 (6 bases). The CDR3 is made up of 17 amino acids. V shed 2 bases and J shed 5 bases, with 19 bases lying between them. Germline assignment: CDR1 LGHDT and CDR2 YNNKEL (reference sequence). CDR3 nucleotides: TGTGCCAGCAGCCAATCTGTTTATCAGGGGAGTAGAAACACCATATATTTT. Translation gives CASSQSVYQGSRNTIYF.

This chain links TRBV4-1 with TRBJ1-5; no reliable D call. The length of the CDR3 is 15 residues. Germline V gene lookup returns CDR1 MGHRA and CDR2 YSYEKL. The ends were cut back, 1 base at V and 4 bases at J, with 11 bases in the middle. The CDR3 DNA is TGCGCCAGCAGCCAAGGAGGCGTTGGGAATCAGCCCCAGCATTTT. Translation: CASSQGGVGNQPQHF.

The V and J genes are TRBV28 and TRBJ1-2, with D possibly matching TRBD1 (6 bases). The CDR3 runs 17 residues. Germline V gene lookup returns CDR1 MDHEN and CDR2 SYDVKM. V was trimmed by 6 bases and J by 0 bases, leaving 20 bases between them. CDR3 sequence (DNA): TGTGCCAGCAGCACCTCGGGAGGGGGACTAGCTAACTATGGCTACACCTTC. Its protein is CASSTSGGGLANYGYTF.

The chain links TRBV19 to TRBJ2-5; 7 bases match TRBD2. The CDR3 loop spans 13 amino acids. V was clipped by 6 bases and J by 5 bases; unmatched bases: 6. Germline V lookup: CDR1 LNHDA, CDR2 SQIVND (reference sequence). In nucleotides, the CDR3 is TGTGCCAGTAGGGTTAGCGGGCGTGAGACCCAGTACTTC. It encodes CASRVSGRETQYF.

The chain joins TRBV29-1 to TRBJ2-5, with TRBD1 identical over 10 bases. V trimming: 7 bases; J trimming: 4 bases; junction bases outside the gene matches: 6. This CDR3 comprises 13 residues. Per germline, CDR1 SQVTM and CDR2 ANQGSEA. The CDR3 protein is CSAFGQGGETQYF. The CDR3 region has the DNA TGCAGCGCTTTCGGACAGGGGGGAGAGACCCAGTACTTC.

This chain links TRBV7-9 with TRBJ2-3; D gene uncertain. Germline V gene data show CDR1 as SEHNR and CDR2 as FQNEAQ (reference sequence). Deletions cut 8 bases from V and 4 bases from J, with 7 bases between. CDR3 size: 11 residues. CDR3 protein: CASESSDTQYF. CDR3 DNA sequence: TGTGCCAGCGAGTCATCAGATACGCAGTATTTT.

The J gene is TRBJ2-3, the V gene TRBV4-3; 8 bases map to TRBD2. The CDR3 extends over 15 amino acids. Germline CDR1 reads LGHNA; CDR2 reads YSLEER. Germline trimming cut 0 bases from V and 4 bases from J; bases unmatched to any gene: 3. In DNA, the CDR3 is TGCGCCAGCAGCCAAGACCGGGAGGGCTCAGATACGCAGTATTTT. Translated: CASSQDREGSDTQYF.

V and J are TRBV9 and TRBJ1-1; no definite D call. The CDR3 spans 14 residues. Germline-derived CDR1 and CDR2 are SGDLS and YYNGEE. Trimming removed 5 bases from V and 2 bases from J, with 13 bases in between. The chain's CDR3 is CASSNPGSNTEAFF. The CDR3, as DNA: TGTGCCAGCAGTAACCCGGGGTCAAACACTGAAGCTTTCTTT.

The CDR3, as DNA: TGTGCCAGCAGTGGCGGGGGGACCAAAAACATTCAGTACTTC. Protein product: CASSGGGTKNIQYF. The chain joins TRBV27 to TRBJ2-4; 8 nucleotides agree with TRBD2. CDR1 MNHEY and CDR2 SMNVEV come from the germline V gene (reference sequence). This CDR3 region has 14 residues. V shed 5 bases and J 2 bases; nucleotides not matched to a gene: 2.

V is TRBV7-8 and J is TRBJ1-5; 7 bases are a match to TRBD1. Trimming took 1 base from V and 7 from J; bases not matched to a gene: 10. Germline V gene data show CDR1 as SGHVS and CDR2 as FQNEAQ. This CDR3 comprises 16 residues. The CDR3 nucleotides read TGTGCCAGCAGCTTAGGGGGACAGAATGGAAGACAGCCCCAGCATTTT. Amino acid sequence: CASSLGGQNGRQPQHF.

This rearrangement joins TRBV19 to TRBJ2-2; 7 bases line up with TRBD2. The CDR3 sequence is 14 residues long. Losses at the gene ends were 7 bases for V and 7 bases for J; bases not matched to a gene: 9. The germline CDR1 and CDR2 sequences are LNHDA and SQIVND (reference sequence). CDR3 DNA: TGTGCCAGTACCAAGGGCGGGGGAGTCGGGGAGCTGTTTTTT. This sequence encodes CASTKGGGVGELFF.

The chain's CDR3 is CAGGTGAYQPQHF. The CDR3 nucleotides read TGTGCCGGAGGGACAGGAGCTTATCAGCCCCAGCATTTT. The chain has TRBV3-1 (or the pseudogene TRBV3-2) and TRBJ1-5; 8 bases are shared with TRBD1. The germline CDR1 and CDR2 sequences are LGHDT and YNNKEL (reference sequence). The trim removed 11 bases at V and 5 bases at J, leaving 8 bases unmatched. This CDR3 is 13 amino acids long.

V gene TRBV5-4 combines with J gene TRBJ1-2; TRBD1 matches 7 bases. The CDR3 runs to 14 residues. Per the germline V gene, CDR1 is SGHNT and CDR2 is YYREEE (reference sequence). V lost 0 bases to trimming and J lost 6 bases; unmatched junction nucleotides: 5. The CDR3 sequence: CASSLARGWHGYTF. The CDR3 nucleotides are TGTGCCAGCAGCTTGGCCAGGGGGTGGCATGGCTACACCTTC.

This clone was counted at least ten times. V gene TRBV5-1 combines with J gene TRBJ1-4, with unresolved D. Germline V gene data show CDR1 as SGHRS and CDR2 as YFSETQ. The CDR3 length is 13 residues. V was trimmed by 4 bases and J by 5 bases, leaving 9 bases between them. The CDR3 region is CASSLSGNEKLFF. For the CDR3, the DNA is TGCGCCAGCAGCCTAAGCGGGAATGAAAAACTGTTTTTT.

The V call is TRBV13, the J call TRBJ1-1, with D perhaps matching TRBD1 (6 bases). Germline loops: CDR1 PRHDT, CDR2 FYEKMQ (reference sequence). The CDR3 runs 20 residues. V was cut by 2 bases and J by 4 bases, with 29 bases left in between. The CDR3 sequence: CASSLIVGIGWTAKGTEAFF. As DNA, the CDR3 is TGTGCCAGCAGCTTAATTGTGGGAATAGGTTGGACAGCGAAGGGCACTGAAGCTTTCTTT.

The rearrangement links TRBV6-1 to TRBJ2-5; 10 bases agree with TRBD1. Trimming removed 1 base from V and 5 bases from J; junction bases left unmatched: 4. CDR1 is MNHNS and CDR2 is SASEGT in the germline V gene. The CDR3 is 15 amino acids. CDR3 in amino acids: CASSEGQGAWETQYF. CDR3 DNA sequence: TGTGCCAGCAGTGAAGGACAGGGGGCGTGGGAGACCCAGTACTTC.

The rearrangement links TRBV5-4 to TRBJ2-7; a possible D gene is TRBD1 (6 bases). CDR3 size: 13 residues. The V and J ends lost 2 bases and 2 bases respectively, with 8 bases between them. The germline V gene has CDR1 SGHNT and CDR2 YYREEE (reference sequence). The CDR3 coding sequence is TGTGCCAGCAGCTTCAGGGGAGCCTACGAGCAGTACTTC. Residues: CASSFRGAYEQYF.

This chain uses TRBV7-9 with TRBJ1-1; D possibly corresponds to TRBD1 (5 bases). This CDR3 spans 14 amino acids. Trimming took 8 bases from V and 6 from J, leaving 19 bases between them. Germline V gives CDR1 SEHNR, CDR2 FQNEAQ (reference sequence). The CDR3 DNA sequence: TGTGCCAGCGACAGATCCCTGGTACAACCTGAAGCTTTCTTT. Its translation is CASDRSLVQPEAFF. Supplemented by reference TRBV7-9 and TRBJ1-1, the full variable domain reads DTGVSQNPRHKITKRGQNVTFRCDPISEHNRLYWYRQTLGQGPEFLTYFQNEAQLEKSRLLSDRFSAERPKGSFSTLEIQRTEQGDSAMYLCASDRSLVQPEAFFGQGTRLTVV.

The chain carries TRBV5-4 and TRBJ1-1; D may be TRBD1 (5 bases). CDR1 SGHNT and CDR2 YYREEE come from the germline V gene (reference sequence). V dropped 2 bases and J dropped 6 bases, with 14 bases sitting between them. This CDR3 spans 14 amino acids. The CDR3 sequence is CASSFPVGGAEAFF. The CDR3 region has the DNA TGTGCCAGCAGCTTCCCGGTCGGAGGGGCTGAAGCTTTCTTT.

This chain connects TRBV7-9 to TRBJ2-2; D is ambiguous. This CDR3 contains 14 residues. The V gene lost 1 base and the J gene lost 3 bases, with 6 bases spanning the gap. Germline values: CDR1 SEHNR, CDR2 FQNEAQ (reference sequence). CDR3 in amino acids: CASSLGPYTGELFF. The CDR3 DNA follows: TGTGCCAGCAGCTTAGGGCCCTACACCGGGGAGCTGTTTTTT.

The chain combines TRBV4-1 with TRBJ1-3; 7 nucleotides agree with TRBD1. V lost 0 bases, J lost 0 bases, and 11 bases stayed unmatched. The CDR3 has 19 amino acids. Per the germline V gene, CDR1 is MGHRA and CDR2 is YSYEKL. CDR3 DNA sequence: TGCGCCAGCAGCCAAGATGGGGACAGATCCACTACCTCTGGAAACACCATATATTTT. Translated: CASSQDGDRSTTSGNTIYF.

The chain couples TRBV7-8 to TRBJ2-5; D perhaps matches TRBD2 (5 bases). CDR1 and CDR2 (germline): SGHVS, FQNEAQ. Trimming pared 8 bases from V and 3 bases from J, leaving 13 bases between. The CDR3 has 13 amino acids. CDR3 in amino acids: CASSLPREETQYF. The CDR3, as DNA: TGTGCCAGCTCGCTCCCGAGGGAAGAGACCCAGTACTTC.

This chain links TRBV11-2 with TRBJ1-4; 9 nucleotides match TRBD1. The junction had 10 bases not matched to a gene; V was cut back by 6 bases and J by 8 bases. In germline, CDR1 is SGHAT, CDR2 FQNNGV. The CDR3 runs to 15 residues. The CDR3 loop is CASSPTTGGSEKLFF. CDR3 nucleotides: TGTGCCAGCAGTCCCACGACAGGGGGGAGCGAAAAACTGTTTTTT.

This sequence joins TRBV30 and TRBJ2-7; D is unclear. The germline gives CDR1 GTSNPN, CDR2 SVGIG (reference sequence). This CDR3 has 13 amino acids. V lost 0 bases and J lost 2, with 8 bases in between. The CDR3 DNA reads TGTGCCTGGAGTGTGCAGGTTACCTACGAGCAGTACTTC. This encodes CAWSVQVTYEQYF.

V gene TRBV30 combines with J gene TRBJ2-1; a weak D match, TRBD2 (6 bases). The V gene lost 3 bases and the J gene lost 9 bases, with 15 bases spanning the gap. This CDR3 has 13 residues. CDR1 and CDR2 (germline): GTSNPN, SVGIG (reference sequence). The CDR3: CAWSLGGLGEQFF. DNA for the CDR3: TGTGCCTGGAGCTTGGGAGGTCTGGGTGAGCAGTTCTTC. Combining the CDR3 with reference TRBV30 and TRBJ2-1 gives the whole variable domain SQTIHQWPATLVQPVGSPLSLECTVEGTSNPNLYWYRQAAGRGLQLLFYSVGIGQISSEVPQNLSASRPQDRQFILSSKKLLLSDSGFYLCAWSLGGLGEQFFGPGTRLTVL.

The V and J genes are TRBV5-1 and TRBJ1-1; D is perhaps TRBD1 (5 bases). Looked up from germline, CDR1 is SGHRS and CDR2 is YFSETQ. V was trimmed by 3 bases and J by 0 bases, leaving 12 bases between them. This CDR3 has 15 residues. The CDR3, as DNA: TGCGCCAGCAGCTCCGGACAAGGGGTGAACACTGAAGCTTTCTTT. Translated: CASSSGQGVNTEAFF.